The 24 T cell receptor beta chains below come from one sample, sequenced in a study of T cell responses to AZD1222 COVID-19 vaccine. The data were produced by immunoSEQ multiplex PCR, yet TCRdb's version contains in-frame clones alone and is incomplete. This table holds more than 100,000 clones, under 85% found once. The sample here was peripheral blood, taken on day 0 of AZD1222 vaccination. The receptors come from an adult in good health.

V and J are TRBV12-3 or TRBV12-4 and TRBJ1-5, with unresolved D. The V end was cut by 6 bases, the J end by 4 bases, with 7 bases between. The CDR3 has 12 residues. The chain's CDR3 is CASRVLNQPQHF. The CDR3 coding sequence is TGTGCCAGCAGGGTACTAAATCAGCCCCAGCATTTT.

CDR3 amino acids: CASSPLGPNQPQHF. The CDR3 region has the DNA TGTGCCAGCAGCCCCTTAGGTCCGAATCAGCCCCAGCATTTT. The rearrangement uses TRBV7-9 and TRBJ1-5; D gene unclear. The CDR3 is made up of 14 amino acids. Deletions cut 5 bases from V and 4 bases from J, with 12 bases between. The germline V gene encodes CDR1 SEHNR and CDR2 FQNEAQ (reference sequence).

This chain joins TRBV7-9 and TRBJ2-7; 7 nucleotides align to TRBD1. Germline lookup yields CDR1 SEHNR and CDR2 FQNEAQ (reference sequence). The length of the CDR3 is 14 residues. The ends lost 5 bases at V and 7 bases at J; junction bases unmatched: 11. CDR3 loop: CASSPRTGLEEQYF. The CDR3 region has the DNA TGTGCCAGCAGCCCGAGGACAGGCCTTGAAGAGCAGTACTTC. Full variable domain (missing parts from reference TRBV7-9 and TRBJ2-7): DTGVSQNPRHKITKRGQNVTFRCDPISEHNRLYWYRQTLGQGPEFLTYFQNEAQLEKSRLLSDRFSAERPKGSFSTLEIQRTEQGDSAMYLCASSPRTGLEEQYFGPGTRLTVT.

The CDR3 loop reads CASSSNTLNTEAFF. The CDR3 DNA is TGTGCCAGCAGCTCAAACACCCTGAACACTGAAGCTTTCTTT. The gene calls are TRBV9 and TRBJ1-1, with no clear D. Trimming removed 4 bases from V and 0 bases from J, with 10 bases in between. The length of the CDR3 is 14 residues. Looked up from germline, CDR1 is SGDLS and CDR2 is YYNGEE. Full variable domain (rest looked up from reference TRBV9 and TRBJ1-1): DSGVTQTPKHLITATGQRVTLRCSPRSGDLSVYWYQQSLDQGLQFLIQYYNGEERAKGNILERFSAQQFPDLHSELNLSSLELGDSALYFCASSSNTLNTEAFFGQGTRLTVV.

V is TRBV11-1 and J is TRBJ2-7, with no clear D. V lost 7 bases and J 4 bases, leaving 11 bases between the germline ends. Germline lookup yields CDR1 SGHAT and CDR2 FQDESV (reference sequence). This CDR3 comprises 12 residues. The CDR3 coding sequence is TGTGCCAGCACCGACGATCAGTACGAGCAGTACTTC. Translated, it gives CASTDDQYEQYF.

The chain carries TRBV2 and TRBJ1-6; no clear D gene. Trimming pared 8 bases from V and 3 bases from J, leaving 8 bases between. Per germline, CDR1 SNHLY and CDR2 FYNNEI. CDR3 length: 13 residues. The CDR3 DNA sequence: TGTGCCAGCGTAGCCGACTATAATTCACCCCTCCACTTT. Translation gives CASVADYNSPLHF.

The gene calls are TRBV30 and TRBJ1-6; D not certain. CDR3 length: 14 amino acids. V lost 5 bases to trimming and J lost 5 bases, with 13 bases between them. Germline values: CDR1 GTSNPN, CDR2 SVGIG (reference sequence). In nucleotides, the CDR3 is TGTGCCTGGGGTCTTGCCGGTAATAATTCACCCCTCCACTTT. Its translation: CAWGLAGNNSPLHF.

This clone was counted a few times. The chain recombines TRBV9 with TRBJ1-3, with D unresolved. The CDR3 totals 14 residues. Trimming stripped 1 base from V and 1 base from J, with 6 bases between. CDR1 is SGDLS and CDR2 is YYNGEE in the germline V gene. This CDR3 is CASSVTDSGNTIYF. CDR3 sequence (DNA): TGTGCCAGCAGCGTAACGGATTCTGGAAACACCATATATTTT.

V usage is TRBV29-1 and J usage is TRBJ1-5; possible D gene TRBD1, 5 bases. The V gene lost 7 bases and the J gene lost 5 bases, with 18 bases spanning the gap. The CDR3 contains 14 residues. Germline values: CDR1 SQVTM, CDR2 ANQGSEA. CDR3 in DNA: TGCAGCGCTGGGGGTGGGGGGTTTGATCAGCCCCAGCATTTT. Its translation is CSAGGGGFDQPQHF.

The chain is built from TRBV19 and TRBJ1-1; maybe TRBD1 (5 bases). From germline, CDR1 is LNHDA and CDR2 SQIVND (reference sequence). The CDR3 spans 15 residues. Trimming removed 4 bases at V and 8 bases at J, with 20 bases between. CDR3 residues: CASSTFEVWGAEAFF. In nucleotides, the CDR3 is TGTGCCAGTAGTACCTTCGAGGTCTGGGGCGCGGAAGCTTTCTTT.

The rearrangement links TRBV28 to TRBJ1-5; possibly TRBD1 for D (6 bases). V lost 8 bases to trimming and J lost 7 bases, with 21 bases between them. The CDR3 loop spans 15 amino acids. CDR1 and CDR2 (germline): MDHEN, SYDVKM. The CDR3 region is CASDPQTGLRQPQHF. DNA for the CDR3: TGTGCCAGCGATCCTCAGACAGGACTCAGACAGCCCCAGCATTTT.

The chain carries TRBV27 and TRBJ1-1; possible D gene TRBD1, 5 bases. The length of the CDR3 is 20 residues. Trimming removed 1 base at V and 0 bases at J, with 24 bases between. CDR1 is MNHEY, CDR2 SMNVEV, per germline (reference sequence). The CDR3 region is CASSLYSGWGRAQMNTEAFF. For the CDR3, the DNA is TGTGCCAGCAGTTTATATTCAGGGTGGGGCAGGGCTCAAATGAACACTGAAGCTTTCTTT.

The chain carries TRBV28 and TRBJ1-1; D unresolved. V shed 2 bases and J shed 7 bases, with 8 bases lying between them. This CDR3 is 12 amino acids long. Germline loops: CDR1 MDHEN, CDR2 SYDVKM. The CDR3 DNA follows: TGTGCCAGCAGTTTAGTGGTAGATGAAGCTTTCTTT. This codes for CASSLVVDEAFF. The whole variable domain, remainder taken from reference TRBV28 and TRBJ1-1, is DVKVTQSSRYLVKRTGEKVFLECVQDMDHENMFWYRQDPGLGLRLIYFSYDVKMKEKGDIPEGYSVSREKKERFSLILESASTNQTSMYLCASSLVVDEAFFGQGTRLTVV.

The rearrangement joins TRBV12-3 or TRBV12-4 to TRBJ1-5; no reliable D call. V gave up 6 bases and J gave up 6 bases, with 12 bases separating them. The CDR3 sequence is 13 residues long. CDR3 bases: TGTGCCAGCAGCACCGAGAGGAGTCAGCCCCAGCATTTT. Amino acid sequence: CASSTERSQPQHF.

V usage is TRBV18 and J usage is TRBJ2-6, with a weak D call TRBD2 (6 bases). The CDR3 sequence is 15 residues long. Trimming removed 0 bases from V and 5 bases from J, with 8 bases in between. CDR1 is KGHSH, CDR2 LQKENI, per germline. In DNA form, the CDR3 reads TGTGCCAGCTCACCACCGGGGGGTCGGGCCAACGTCCTGACTTTC. It translates to CASSPPGGRANVLTF.

The chain carries TRBV19 and TRBJ1-5; D ambiguous. Germline values: CDR1 LNHDA, CDR2 SQIVND (reference sequence). V dropped 8 bases and J dropped 11 bases, with 16 bases sitting between them. There are 12 residues in the CDR3. CDR3 loop: CASGSKWGAQHF. For the CDR3, the DNA is TGTGCCAGTGGGTCAAAATGGGGAGCCCAGCATTTT.

The V call is TRBV7-9, the J call TRBJ2-7; D not certain. V dropped 8 bases and J dropped 4 bases, with 12 bases sitting between them. This CDR3 contains 12 residues. Germline V lookup: CDR1 SEHNR, CDR2 FQNEAQ (reference sequence). CDR3 nucleotide sequence: TGTGCCAGCGGAGATGGGAATTACGAGCAGTACTTC. The encoded protein is CASGDGNYEQYF.

CDR3 sequence reads: CASSLQGPAFF. For the CDR3, the DNA is TGTGCCAGCAGTTTACAGGGTCCAGCTTTCTTT. The chain joins TRBV12-3 or TRBV12-4 to TRBJ1-1, with a tentative D call TRBD1 (5 bases). The CDR3 totals 11 residues. The V end lost 2 bases, the J end lost 10 bases, and 8 bases lay between the germline ends.

This clone was observed once. CDR3 sequence (DNA): TGTGCCAGCCGTACTAGCGGGGTCTACGAGCAGTACTTC. It yields the protein CASRTSGVYEQYF. The rearrangement joins TRBV7-2 to TRBJ2-7; TRBD2 matches 10 bases. The V gene end was trimmed by 8 bases and the J gene end by 3 bases; junction bases not matched to a gene: 4. The CDR3 is 13 residues long. Germline values: CDR1 SGHTA, CDR2 FQGNSA.

This clone was counted a few times. The J gene is TRBJ1-2, the V gene TRBV2; the D gene is possibly TRBD1 (6 bases). The V and J ends lost 5 bases and 4 bases respectively, with 17 bases between them. Germline V gene sequence: CDR1 SNHLY, CDR2 FYNNEI. CDR3 length: 15 amino acids. This CDR3 is CASSPEARGGYGYTF. CDR3 coding DNA: TGTGCCAGCAGTCCCGAGGCCCGAGGGGGCTATGGCTACACCTTC.

This clone was counted once. This chain links TRBV28 with TRBJ1-4; D gene uncertain. The CDR3 has 14 residues. The germline V gene has CDR1 MDHEN and CDR2 SYDVKM. V lost 5 bases, J lost 7 bases, and 14 bases lay in between. CDR3 nucleotide sequence: TGTGCCAGCAGTAACCTACTAACGGGTGAAAAACTGTTTTTT. It yields the protein CASSNLLTGEKLFF.

This chain uses TRBV7-9 with TRBJ1-1, with a possible D match to TRBD1 (5 bases). V was clipped by 4 bases and J by 1 base, with 13 bases between them. CDR1 is SEHNR and CDR2 is FQNEAQ in the germline V gene (reference sequence). The CDR3 is made up of 15 amino acids. CDR3 nucleotide sequence: TGTGCCAGCAGCTCCCGTGTAGGGGCGAACACTGAAGCTTTCTTT. Translated, it gives CASSSRVGANTEAFF.

The gene calls are TRBV19 and TRBJ1-4; D uncertain. CDR3 length: 16 residues. Per the germline V gene, CDR1 is LNHDA and CDR2 is SQIVND (reference sequence). Trimming removed 5 bases at V and 0 bases at J, with 13 bases between. The CDR3 protein is CASSLFWAATNEKLFF. As DNA, the CDR3 is TGTGCCAGTAGTCTTTTTTGGGCTGCAACTAATGAAAAACTGTTTTTT.

This chain links TRBV5-6 with TRBJ1-1; no clear D. V dropped 6 bases and J dropped 10 bases, with 19 bases sitting between them. The CDR3 runs 13 residues. The germline gives CDR1 SGHDT, CDR2 YYEEEE. The CDR3 DNA is TGTGCCAGCACCGAGAGGGATGGGTTTGGAGCTTTCTTT. Protein product: CASTERDGFGAFF.